This TCR beta chain was retrieved from a study of prognosis after radiotherapy for stage I lung cancer. Across the whole study: The non-small cell lung cancer patients were all considered medically inoperable, with comorbidities accounting for this in some twelve of them. For radiotherapy, patients got SBRT split into 3 to 5 fractions, giving a biologically effective dose of at least 100 Gy.

It was by two-round multiplex PCR that TCR beta CDR3 was amplified from genomic DNA. Primers were specific to each TRBV and TRBJ gene in first-round PCR. Each CDR3 protein gets one entry after TCRdb re-called the multiplex PCR reads with MiXCR. The table has fewer than 20,000 distinct CDR3 sequences, more than 15% seen once. This clonotype was recorded many times. The germline CDR1 and CDR2 sequences are SGHVS and FNYEAQ. V lost 1 base, J lost 0 bases, and 18 bases lay in between. The CDR3 runs to 19 residues. The genes are TRBV7-6 and TRBJ2-2, with D tentatively TRBD2 (6 bases). The receptor was isolated from a donor at least 50 years old with non-small cell lung cancer. This material consisted of PBMCs, taken before or after stereotactic body radiation therapy (not recorded which). CDR3 protein: CASSLGSTRGLTNTGELFF. The CDR3 DNA is TGTGCCAGCAGCTTAGGATCTACACGGGGACTGACGAACACCGGGGAGCTGTTTTTT.